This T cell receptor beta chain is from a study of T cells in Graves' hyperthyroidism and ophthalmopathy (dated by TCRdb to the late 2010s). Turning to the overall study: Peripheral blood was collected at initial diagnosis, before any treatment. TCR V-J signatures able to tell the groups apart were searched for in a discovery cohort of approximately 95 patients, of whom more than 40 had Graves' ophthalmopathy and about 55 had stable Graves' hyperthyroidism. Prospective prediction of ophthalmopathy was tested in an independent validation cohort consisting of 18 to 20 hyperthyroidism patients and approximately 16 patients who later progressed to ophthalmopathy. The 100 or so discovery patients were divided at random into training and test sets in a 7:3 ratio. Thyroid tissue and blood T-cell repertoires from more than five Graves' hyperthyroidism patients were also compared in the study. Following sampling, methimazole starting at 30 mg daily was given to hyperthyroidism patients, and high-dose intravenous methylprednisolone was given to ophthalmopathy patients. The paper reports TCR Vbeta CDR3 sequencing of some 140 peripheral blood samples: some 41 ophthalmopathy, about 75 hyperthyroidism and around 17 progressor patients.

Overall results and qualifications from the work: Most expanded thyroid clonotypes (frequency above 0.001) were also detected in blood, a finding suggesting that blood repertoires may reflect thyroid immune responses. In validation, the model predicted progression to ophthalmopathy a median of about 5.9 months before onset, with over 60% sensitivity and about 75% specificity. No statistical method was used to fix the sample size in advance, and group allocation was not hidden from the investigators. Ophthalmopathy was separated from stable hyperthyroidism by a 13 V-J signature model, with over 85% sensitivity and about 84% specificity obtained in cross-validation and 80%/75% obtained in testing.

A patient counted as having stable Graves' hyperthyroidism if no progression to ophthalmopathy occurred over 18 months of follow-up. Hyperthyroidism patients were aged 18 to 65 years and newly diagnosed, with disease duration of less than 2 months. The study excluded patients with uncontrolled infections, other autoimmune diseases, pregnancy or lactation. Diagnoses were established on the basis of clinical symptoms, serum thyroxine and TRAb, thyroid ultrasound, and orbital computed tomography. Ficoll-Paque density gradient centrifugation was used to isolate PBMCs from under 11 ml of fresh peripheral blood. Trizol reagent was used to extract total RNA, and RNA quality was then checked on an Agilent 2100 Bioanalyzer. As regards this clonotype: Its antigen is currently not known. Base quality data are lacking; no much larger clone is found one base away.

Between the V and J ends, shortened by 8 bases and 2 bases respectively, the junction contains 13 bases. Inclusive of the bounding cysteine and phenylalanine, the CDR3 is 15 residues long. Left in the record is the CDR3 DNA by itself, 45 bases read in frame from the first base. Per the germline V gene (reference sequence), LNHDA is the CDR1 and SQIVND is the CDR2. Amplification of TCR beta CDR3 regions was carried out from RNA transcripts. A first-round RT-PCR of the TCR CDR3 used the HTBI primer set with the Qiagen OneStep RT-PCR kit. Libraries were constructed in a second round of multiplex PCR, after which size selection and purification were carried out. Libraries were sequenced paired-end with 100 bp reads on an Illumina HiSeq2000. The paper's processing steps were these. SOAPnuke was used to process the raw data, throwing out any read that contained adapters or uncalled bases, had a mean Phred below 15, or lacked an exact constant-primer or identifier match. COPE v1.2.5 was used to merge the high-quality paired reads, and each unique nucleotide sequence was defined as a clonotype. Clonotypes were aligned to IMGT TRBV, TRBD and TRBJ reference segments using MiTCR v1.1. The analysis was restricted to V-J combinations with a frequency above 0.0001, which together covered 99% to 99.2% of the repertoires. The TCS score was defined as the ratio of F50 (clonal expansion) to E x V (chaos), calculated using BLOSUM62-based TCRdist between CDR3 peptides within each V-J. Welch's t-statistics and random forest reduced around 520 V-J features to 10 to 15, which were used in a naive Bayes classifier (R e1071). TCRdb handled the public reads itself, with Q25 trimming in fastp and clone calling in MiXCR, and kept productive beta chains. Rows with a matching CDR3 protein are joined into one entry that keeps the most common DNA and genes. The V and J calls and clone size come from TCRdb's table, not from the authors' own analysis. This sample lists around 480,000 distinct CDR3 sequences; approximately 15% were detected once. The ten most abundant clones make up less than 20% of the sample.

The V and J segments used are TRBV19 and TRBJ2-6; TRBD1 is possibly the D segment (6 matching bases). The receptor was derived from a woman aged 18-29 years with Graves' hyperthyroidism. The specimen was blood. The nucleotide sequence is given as TGTGCCAGTTCGGTACAGGGCACTGGGGCCAACGTCCTGACTTTC. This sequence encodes CASSVQGTGANVLTF.